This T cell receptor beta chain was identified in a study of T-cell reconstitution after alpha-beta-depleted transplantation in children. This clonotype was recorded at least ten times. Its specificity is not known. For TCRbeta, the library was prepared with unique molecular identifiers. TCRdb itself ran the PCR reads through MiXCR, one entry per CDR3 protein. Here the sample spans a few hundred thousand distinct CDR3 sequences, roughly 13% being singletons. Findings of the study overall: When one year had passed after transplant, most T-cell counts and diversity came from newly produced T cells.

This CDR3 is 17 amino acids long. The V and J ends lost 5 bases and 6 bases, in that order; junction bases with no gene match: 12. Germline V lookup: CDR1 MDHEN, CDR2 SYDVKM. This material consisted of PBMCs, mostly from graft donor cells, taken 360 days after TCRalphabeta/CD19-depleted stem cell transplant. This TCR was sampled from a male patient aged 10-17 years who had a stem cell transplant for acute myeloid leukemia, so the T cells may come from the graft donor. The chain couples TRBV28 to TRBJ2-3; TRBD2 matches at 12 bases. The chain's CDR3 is CASSPRRTSGEGDTQYF. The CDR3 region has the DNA TGTGCCAGCAGTCCTCGCAGGACTAGCGGGGAGGGGGATACGCAGTATTTT.